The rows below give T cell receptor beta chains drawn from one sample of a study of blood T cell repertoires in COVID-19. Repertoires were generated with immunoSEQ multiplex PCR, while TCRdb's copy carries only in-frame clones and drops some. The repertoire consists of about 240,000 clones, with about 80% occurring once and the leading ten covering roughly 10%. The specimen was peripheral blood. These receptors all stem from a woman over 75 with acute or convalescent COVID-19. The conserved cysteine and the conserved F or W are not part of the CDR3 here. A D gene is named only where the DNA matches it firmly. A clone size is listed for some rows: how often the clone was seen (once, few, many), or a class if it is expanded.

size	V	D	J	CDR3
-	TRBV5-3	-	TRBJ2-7	ARSSQESYEQY
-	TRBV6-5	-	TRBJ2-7	ASRASGHEQY
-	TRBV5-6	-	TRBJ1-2	ASSLERNYGYT
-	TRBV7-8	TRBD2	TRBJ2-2	ASSLYDQRGGGSGELF
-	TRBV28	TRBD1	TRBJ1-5	ASSLDRVGNQPQH
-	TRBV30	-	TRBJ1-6	AWSVLKGGSPLH
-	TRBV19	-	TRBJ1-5	ASSITSQPQH
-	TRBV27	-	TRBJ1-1	ASSLFSRGSEAF
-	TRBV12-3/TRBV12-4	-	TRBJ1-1	ASIQNTEAF
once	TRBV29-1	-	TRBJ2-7	SVVDTTYEQY
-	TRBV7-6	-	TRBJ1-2	ASSPSTGQGYGYT
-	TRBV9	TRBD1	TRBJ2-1	ASSLQGTGYNEQF
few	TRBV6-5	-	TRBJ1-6	ASHRDISPLH
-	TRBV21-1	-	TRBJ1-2	ASSKKKWTALNYGYT
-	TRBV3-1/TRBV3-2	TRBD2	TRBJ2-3	ASSRSGVSTDTQY
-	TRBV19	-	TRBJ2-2	ASSPIGGAGELF
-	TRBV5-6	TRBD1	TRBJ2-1	ASSQDRAREQF
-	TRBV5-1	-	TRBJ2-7	ASSPGDGYEQY
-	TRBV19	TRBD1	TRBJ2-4	ASRGGTGGGENIQY
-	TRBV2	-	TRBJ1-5	ASRLSNQPQH
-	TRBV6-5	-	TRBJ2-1	ASGRGAYNEQF
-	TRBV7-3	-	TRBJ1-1	ASSWGRATEAF
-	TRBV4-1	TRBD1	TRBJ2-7	ASSQDHQGAYEQY
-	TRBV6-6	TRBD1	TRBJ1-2	ASIRTGANGYT
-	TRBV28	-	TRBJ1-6	ASSTRQSVNSPLH
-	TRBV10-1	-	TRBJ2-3	ASAGGGPTDTQY
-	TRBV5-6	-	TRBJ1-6	ASSLRGNSPLH
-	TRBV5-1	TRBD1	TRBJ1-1	ASSGGTGGNTEAF
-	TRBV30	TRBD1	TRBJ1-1	AVTGGVTEAF
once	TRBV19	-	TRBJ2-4	ASSTGTYRAKNIQY
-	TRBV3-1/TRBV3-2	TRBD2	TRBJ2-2	ASSQAPGRGGVNTGELF
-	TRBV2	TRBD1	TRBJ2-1	ASSTRQGRDNEQF
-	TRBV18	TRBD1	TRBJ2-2	ASRPGQANTGELF
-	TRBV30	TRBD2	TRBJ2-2	AWSVLAGVHTGELF
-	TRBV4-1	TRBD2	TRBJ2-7	ASSQHLAGFSYEQY
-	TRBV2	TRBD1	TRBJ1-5	ATTGDSSNQPQH
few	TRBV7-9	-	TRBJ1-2	ASSTDINYGYT
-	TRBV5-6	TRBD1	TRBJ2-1	ASSIQGNEQF
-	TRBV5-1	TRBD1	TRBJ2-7	ASSLDRGNYEQY
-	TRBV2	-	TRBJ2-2	ASSPTGSGTGELF
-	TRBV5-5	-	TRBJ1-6	ASSLFGESPLH